This TCR beta chain comes out of a study of OX40 agonist ivuxolimab in advanced cancers. At the level of the study: Partial responses were achieved by three patients: one hepatocellular carcinoma, two cutaneous melanoma.

Libraries were prepared by immunoSEQ multiplex PCR; TCRdb keeps only in-frame clonotypes and omits some of them. The data show 25,000 to 35,000 clones, over 60% seen once. Patients were excluded for autoimmune disease history or systemic immunosuppression. Peripheral blood came from all dose cohorts at three timepoints. Per germline, CDR1 SGHAT and CDR2 FQNNGV. V was clipped by 5 bases and J by 3 bases; unmatched bases: 3. The CDR3 contains 14 residues. The V and J genes are TRBV11-2 and TRBJ1-4; 7 positions match TRBD1. Sequencing was performed on CD4+ or CD8+ T cells sorted from blood, taken in a trial of the OX40 agonist ivuxolimab. The receptor comes from an adult with an advanced solid tumor such as melanoma, head and neck, liver or kidney cancer. CDR3 protein: CASSQGGPNEKLFF. The CDR3 region has the DNA TGTGCCAGCAGCCAAGGGGGCCCTAATGAAAAACTGTTTTTT.